This T cell receptor (beta chain) emerged from a study of CXCR3-negative and CXCR3-positive naive CD8 T cells. Study findings and constraints: TCR strength was inferred from TRB CDR3 properties, while surface CD5 was comparable between naive subsets. TRB CDR3s were more hydrophobic in CXCR3-positive than in CXCR3-negative naive cells.

The authors prepared UMI-labeled TRB cDNA libraries by 5' RACE. Following a re-call of the 5' RACE reads, TCRdb has one entry per CDR3 protein and lacks DNA. This repertoire comprises tens of thousands of distinct CDR3 sequences; its ten largest clones make up roughly 0.59%. Turning to this clonotype: Its antigen is unidentified.

The CDR3 is 11 residues long. Per the germline V gene, CDR1 is LGHNA and CDR2 is YNFKEQ. Sample: naive CXCR3+ CD8+ T cells from blood. The subset was: CD45RO-CCR7+CD27+CD95- naive CD8+ T cells expressing CXCR3 (TNR3+). The receptor was isolated from a human donor in good health. Some clones in this sample may be carry-over from other donors' samples. This sequence joins TRBV4-2 and TRBJ2-3. CDR3 loop: CASSQRDTQYF.